What follows are 28 T cell receptor beta chains derived from one specimen sequenced in a study of beta chain features in type 1 diabetes. Notes on the study in general: Shorter TCRB CDR3s, moderately but significantly so, were found in Type 1 diabetes patients in all four CD4+ subsets.

These receptors have no known antigen. Reverse transcribing all isolated RNA meant expressed TCRB transcripts were sequenced. Clones were sequenced by immunoSEQ multiplex PCR, and TCRdb holds only the in-frame ones, with some missing. The sample has about 400,000 clones, roughly 12% seen once. Sequencing was done on a sample of naive CD4+ T cells from blood. The receptors derive from a woman in her late teens or twenties with type 1 diabetes.

Only a few counts were recorded for this clone. The chain uses TRBV9 and TRBJ2-1; D might be TRBD2 (6 bases). V shed 4 bases and J shed 2 bases, with 19 bases lying between them. This CDR3 spans 17 amino acids. From germline, CDR1 is SGDLS and CDR2 YYNGEE. In DNA, the CDR3 is TGTGCCAGCAGCTCGCGTTTCTCAGCGGGCGCCTACAATGAGCAGTTCTTC. This translates into CASSSRFSAGAYNEQFF.

As concerns this clone: The junction does not match germline at one end; this may be a read error. V gene TRBV7-2 combines with J gene TRBJ2-7; 11 nucleotides match TRBD2. Germline V gene lookup returns CDR1 SGHTA and CDR2 FQGNSA. This CDR3 has 14 amino acids. The CDR3 nucleotides are TGTGCCAGCAGATTAGCGGGAGGGTCCTACGAGCAGTACTTC. Translation gives CASRLAGGSYEQYF. The variable domain in full, with the rest retrieved from reference TRBV7-2 and TRBJ2-7, is GAGVSQSPSNKVTEKGKDVELRCDPISGHTALYWYRQSLGQGLEFLIYFQGNSAPDKSGLPSDRFSAERTGGSVSTLTIQRTQQEDSAVYLCASRLAGGSYEQYFGPGTRLTVT.

Here the CDR3 reads CSVEGAGGNEQFF. CDR3 sequence (DNA): TGCAGCGTTGAGGGCGCGGGAGGGAATGAGCAGTTCTTC. V and J are TRBV29-1 and TRBJ2-1; 9 bases are shared with TRBD2. This CDR3 comprises 13 residues. CDR1 and CDR2 from the germline V gene are SQVTM and ANQGSEA. J gave up 7 bases and V 3 bases, and 4 bases lay outside the gene matches.

This clone turned up a few times. V and J are TRBV4-3 and TRBJ2-1, with TRBD1 identical over 7 bases. Per germline, CDR1 LGHNA and CDR2 YSLEER. V was pared by 1 base and J by 5 bases, with 8 bases of the junction left unmatched. The CDR3 has 16 amino acids. CDR3 bases: TGCGCCAGCAGCCAAGCCGCCGGGACAGTTAACAATGAGCAGTTCTTC. Translated: CASSQAAGTVNNEQFF.

This clone was counted a few times. The rearrangement links TRBV7-7 to TRBJ2-3; D not certain. Between the trimmed V and J ends, which lost 6 bases and 1 base, there was a span of 14 bases. Germline V gives CDR1 SSHAT, CDR2 FNYEAQ (reference sequence). CDR3 size: 15 residues. CDR3 loop: CASSPTSVGTDTQYF. The CDR3 nucleotides are TGTGCCAGCAGTCCGACCAGCGTCGGCACAGATACGCAGTATTTT.

V is TRBV18 and J is TRBJ2-2; D may be TRBD1 (5 bases). This CDR3 contains 14 residues. Per the germline V gene, CDR1 is KGHSH and CDR2 is LQKENI. The V end was cut by 3 bases, the J end by 8 bases, with 13 bases between. The CDR3 DNA follows: TGTGCCAGCTCACCGATGGACACTCAGGGGGAGCTGTTTTTT. This encodes CASSPMDTQGELFF.

This sequence joins TRBV30 and TRBJ2-7; perhaps TRBD2 as D (6 bases). Germline CDR1 GTSNPN, CDR2 SVGIG (reference sequence). Trimming removed 2 bases from V and 3 bases from J, with 8 bases in between. This CDR3 comprises 12 residues. In nucleotides, the CDR3 is TGTGCCTGGAGTTCGACTAGCTACGAGCAGTACTTC. It encodes CAWSSTSYEQYF.

The rearrangement joins TRBV9 to TRBJ2-7; 10 bases align to TRBD2. Germline loops: CDR1 SGDLS, CDR2 YYNGEE. The CDR3 covers 15 residues. Germline trimming cut 4 bases from V and 5 bases from J; bases unmatched to any gene: 9. CDR3 in DNA: TGTGCCAGCAGCCCAAACAGCGGGAGGGTCAACGAGCAGTACTTC. Encoded protein: CASSPNSGRVNEQYF.

Concerning this clone itself: The junction shows a germline mismatch at one end, possibly a read error. The chain combines TRBV4-3 with TRBJ2-3; TRBD2 matches 7 bases. Germline values: CDR1 LGHNA, CDR2 YSLEER. The CDR3 sequence is 15 residues long. CDR3: CASSQERRTGGTENF. DNA of the CDR3: TGCGCCAGCAGCCAAGAACGGCGGACGGGGGGTACTGAGAATTTT.

The chain combines TRBV11-1 with TRBJ2-5; 8 bases line up with TRBD1. Losses at the gene ends were 5 bases for V and 5 bases for J; bases not matched to a gene: 4. There are 13 residues in the CDR3. The germline gives CDR1 SGHAT, CDR2 FQDESV (reference sequence). The CDR3: CASSTQGAETQYF. CDR3 nucleotide sequence: TGTGCCAGCAGCACTCAGGGGGCCGAGACCCAGTACTTC.

V usage is TRBV5-6 and J usage is TRBJ2-1; tentative D call: TRBD2 (5 bases). The CDR3 covers 15 residues. Germline CDR1 reads SGHDT; CDR2 reads YYEEEE. With 0 bases removed from V and 3 bases from J, the gap between germline ends came to 10 bases. The CDR3 coding sequence is TGTGCCAGCAGCTTGGAGGTCGGGGTCTACAATGAGCAGTTCTTC. Translated, it gives CASSLEVGVYNEQFF. The full variable domain, in which reference TRBV5-6 and TRBJ2-1 provide the parts outside the CDR3, is DAGVTQSPTHLIKTRGQQVTLRCSPKSGHDTVSWYQQALGQGPQFIFQYYEEEERQRGNFPDRFSGHQFPNYSSELNVNALLLGDSALYLCASSLEVGVYNEQFFGPGTRLTVL.

The chain links TRBV28 to TRBJ2-7; 8 bases match TRBD1. V lost 4 bases and J lost 6; bases outside the gene matches: 11. Germline CDR1 and CDR2: MDHEN and SYDVKM. This CDR3 region has 15 residues. CDR3 amino acids: CASSSTGTGSSEQYF. Here the CDR3 DNA reads TGTGCCAGCAGTTCGACCGGGACAGGTTCGTCCGAGCAGTACTTC.

This clone was seen a handful of times. In DNA, the CDR3 is TGTGCCAGCAGCCAAAGGGGGGAGGGCAAAAACATTCAGTACTTC. Translating it yields CASSQRGEGKNIQYF. J is TRBJ2-4 and V is TRBV9; D is possibly TRBD2 (7 bases). This CDR3 spans 15 amino acids. The germline V and J ends were trimmed by 4 bases and 3 bases, with 14 bases remaining between them. Germline CDR1 is SGDLS and CDR2 is YYNGEE.

This clone was counted a few times. The chain employs TRBV9 and TRBJ1-2, with 7 bases that match TRBD1. From germline, CDR1 is SGDLS and CDR2 YYNGEE. J lost 4 bases, V lost 4 bases, and 7 bases had no gene match. The CDR3 contains 14 residues. The CDR3 spells CASSPGQATYGYTF. The CDR3 coding sequence is TGTGCCAGCAGCCCCGGACAGGCGACCTATGGCTACACCTTC.

The rearrangement joins TRBV19 to TRBJ1-1, with TRBD1 matching 11 bases. Germline V gives CDR1 LNHDA, CDR2 SQIVND (reference sequence). This CDR3 has 17 residues. Trimming at V came to 5 bases and at J to 4 bases, leaving 12 bases not matched to a gene. CDR3 residues: CASSPPDRGLWSTEAFF. As DNA, the CDR3 is TGTGCCAGTAGTCCACCGGACAGGGGGCTCTGGAGCACTGAAGCTTTCTTT.

There are a few counts of this clone. The chain couples TRBV25-1 to TRBJ2-7; possibly TRBD1 for D (5 bases). The CDR3 has 14 residues. Trimming left V 5 bases short and J 0 bases short, with 11 bases between. From germline, CDR1 is MGHDK and CDR2 SYGVNS. As DNA, the CDR3 is TGTGCCAGCAGTACAACAGGCCGCTCCTACGAGCAGTACTTC. It encodes CASSTTGRSYEQYF.

V and J are TRBV6-6 and TRBJ2-5; maybe TRBD1 (6 bases). V was clipped by 8 bases and J by 5 bases, with 15 bases between them. Germline lookup yields CDR1 MNHNY and CDR2 SVGAGI (reference sequence). This CDR3 contains 13 residues. Here the CDR3 reads CASQPGHWETQYF. DNA for the CDR3: TGTGCCAGCCAACCGGGACACTGGGAGACCCAGTACTTC.

This clone has just a few counts. This chain uses TRBV5-1 with TRBJ2-3; TRBD2 agrees at 11 bases. V dropped 0 bases and J dropped 3; count of bases not matched to a gene: 3. Germline-derived CDR1 and CDR2 are SGHRS and YFSETQ. CDR3 length: 16 residues. The CDR3 spells CASSLELAGETDTQYF. CDR3 nucleotide sequence: TGCGCCAGCAGCTTGGAACTAGCGGGGGAGACAGATACGCAGTATTTT.

This rearrangement joins TRBV11-3 to TRBJ1-1; 9 positions match TRBD1. J gave up 1 base and V 5 bases, and 5 bases lay outside the gene matches. CDR1 and CDR2 (germline): SGHNT, YENEEA. The CDR3 contains 15 residues. The CDR3 reads CASSVGGQGNTEAFF. CDR3 in DNA: TGTGCCAGCAGCGTCGGGGGACAGGGGAACACTGAAGCTTTCTTT. Using reference TRBV11-3 and TRBJ1-1 for the parts outside the CDR3, the full variable domain is EAGVVQSPRYKIIEKKQPVAFWCNPISGHNTLYWYLQNLGQGPELLIRYENEEAVDDSQLPKDRFSAERLKGVDSTLKIQPAELGDSAVYLCASSVGGQGNTEAFFGQGTRLTVV.

V usage is TRBV25-1 and J usage is TRBJ2-7; 8 bases are a match to TRBD2. The trim removed 1 base at V and 3 bases at J, leaving 11 bases unmatched. There are 17 residues in the CDR3. Germline V gives CDR1 MGHDK, CDR2 SYGVNS. The chain's CDR3 is CASSEFAWSRGGYEQYF. DNA of the CDR3: TGTGCCAGCAGTGAATTTGCTTGGAGCCGGGGGGGCTACGAGCAGTACTTC.

This clone was observed a few times. V gene TRBV5-1 combines with J gene TRBJ2-6, with D possibly TRBD1 on 6 matching bases. CDR1 SGHRS and CDR2 YFSETQ come from the germline V gene. This CDR3 region has 15 residues. V was pared by 7 bases and J by 0 bases, with 11 bases between. The CDR3 region is CASGGQISGANVLTF. CDR3 sequence (DNA): TGCGCCAGCGGAGGACAGATCTCTGGGGCCAACGTCCTGACTTTC.

This clone was observed a handful of times. The chain has TRBV18 and TRBJ2-3; D possibly corresponds to TRBD2 (6 bases). The V gene lost 5 bases and the J gene lost 5 bases, with 8 bases spanning the gap. Germline V CDR1 and CDR2: KGHSH, LQKENI. The CDR3 sequence is 12 residues long. For the CDR3, the DNA is TGTGCCAGCTCAGTGACTAGAGATACGCAGTATTTT. Protein product: CASSVTRDTQYF.

The chain couples TRBV5-4 to TRBJ2-1; D is perhaps TRBD2 (6 bases). The germline V gene has CDR1 SGHNT and CDR2 YYREEE (reference sequence). The CDR3 has 13 amino acids. V lost 2 bases to trimming and J lost 8 bases, with 11 bases between them. This CDR3 reads CASSFDWGDEQFF. Written as DNA, the CDR3 is TGTGCCAGCAGCTTCGATTGGGGGGATGAGCAGTTCTTC.

The V gene is TRBV9, the J gene TRBJ1-1; TRBD1 is a possible D gene (6 bases). This CDR3 comprises 14 residues. V dropped 0 bases and J dropped 7 bases, with 13 bases sitting between them. Germline loops: CDR1 SGDLS, CDR2 YYNGEE. CDR3 in amino acids: CASSVAVKGGEAFF. The CDR3 DNA reads as TGTGCCAGCAGCGTAGCAGTAAAAGGGGGTGAAGCTTTCTTT.

This clone was found a few times. The J gene is TRBJ2-6, the V gene TRBV18, with 9 bases lining up with TRBD1. V shed 6 bases, J shed 2 bases, and the junction held 8 bases outside the gene matches. CDR3 size: 17 residues. Germline-derived CDR1 and CDR2 are KGHSH and LQKENI. CDR3 bases: TGTGCCAGCTCGGTTGGGACAGGGAGCACTGGGGCCAACGTCCTGACTTTC. Translated: CASSVGTGSTGANVLTF.

This chain joins TRBV4-3 and TRBJ2-7; 8 bases are shared with TRBD2. This CDR3 has 20 amino acids. Unmatched junction bases numbered 24, after V lost 2 bases and J lost 6 bases. CDR1 and CDR2 from the germline V gene are LGHNA and YSLEER. The CDR3 nucleotides read TGCGCCAGCAGCCAAATGAGGGAAGGGACAAGGGCGGGAGGAAATCTCGAGCAGTACTTC. This codes for CASSQMREGTRAGGNLEQYF.

This clone was seen more than once but under ten times. The chain uses TRBV4-2 and TRBJ1-1; 7 nucleotides align to TRBD1. CDR1 LGHNA and CDR2 YNFKEQ come from the germline V gene. Trimming took 6 bases from V and 0 from J; bases not matched to a gene: 7. The CDR3 extends over 15 amino acids. This CDR3 reads CASSFNDRVNTEAFF. The CDR3 bases are TGTGCCAGCAGTTTCAACGACAGGGTGAACACTGAAGCTTTCTTT.

The chain is built from TRBV19 and TRBJ2-2; the match to TRBD1 covers 7 bases. CDR1 and CDR2 from the germline V gene are LNHDA and SQIVND (reference sequence). V lost 11 bases to trimming and J lost 4 bases; unmatched junction nucleotides: 4. The CDR3 spans 12 residues. CDR3 nucleotide sequence: TGTGCCGTACACAGGGGCACCGGGGAGCTGTTTTTT. It codes for CAVHRGTGELFF.